The subject of this entry is one T cell receptor beta chain. The antigen is undetermined. A read error may be the cause here, since a much bigger clone is one base away. Preparation of the TCRbeta library used unique molecular identifiers. TCRdb re-analysed the PCR reads in MiXCR, keeping a single row per CDR3 protein. Altogether fewer than 350,000 distinct CDR3 sequences are present, roughly 11% being singletons, with the ten largest covering 23%. The sample comes from a study of T-cell reconstitution after alpha-beta-depleted transplantation in children. Regarding the study as a whole: Surviving recipient cells, namely T cells and thymic progenitors, were the source of high day-60 TCRbeta diversity in some patients. T cells produced anew were the main source of T-cell counts and diversity one year after transplant. Alpha-beta T cells present about two months after transplant were reported to originate from several hundred expanded graft clones.

This clonotype was sampled from a male patient between 2 and 10 years old who had a stem cell transplant for chronic granulomatous disease, so the T cells may come from the graft donor. Sequenced material: peripheral blood, taken 180 days after TCRalphabeta/CD19-depleted stem cell transplant.

CDR3 protein: CASSTRVASSYNEQSF. For the CDR3, the DNA is TGTGCCAGCAGCACCCGGGTAGCGAGCTCCTACAATGAGCAGTCCTTC. The rearrangement joins TRBV5-5 to TRBJ2-1, with a possible D match to TRBD2 (5 bases). Germline V gene data show CDR1 as SGHKS and CDR2 as YYEKEE (reference sequence). This CDR3 contains 16 residues.